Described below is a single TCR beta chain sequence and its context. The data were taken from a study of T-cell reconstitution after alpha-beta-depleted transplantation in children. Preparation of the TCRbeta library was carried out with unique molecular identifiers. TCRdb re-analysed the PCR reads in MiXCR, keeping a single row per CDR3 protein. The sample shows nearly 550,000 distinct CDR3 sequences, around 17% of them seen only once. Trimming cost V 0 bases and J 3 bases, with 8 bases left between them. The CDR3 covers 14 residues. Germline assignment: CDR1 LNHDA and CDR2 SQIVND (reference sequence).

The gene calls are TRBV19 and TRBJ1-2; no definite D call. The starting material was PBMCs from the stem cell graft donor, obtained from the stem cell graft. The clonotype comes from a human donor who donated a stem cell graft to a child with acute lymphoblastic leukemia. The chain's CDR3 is CASSIEARHYGYTF. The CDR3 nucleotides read TGTGCCAGTAGTATAGAAGCAAGACACTATGGCTACACCTTC.